This T cell receptor (beta chain) was recorded in a study of T cell responses to AZD1222 COVID-19 vaccine. TCRdb's copy holds only in-frame clones and misses some; the assay was immunoSEQ multiplex PCR. The sample contains 150,000 to 200,000 clones, approximately 93% of which appear only once. This CDR3 is built from 13 residues. The V and J ends lost 1 base and 3 bases respectively, with 6 bases between them. The chain employs TRBV12-3 or TRBV12-4 and TRBJ1-1; D remains unclear. The sequences come from peripheral blood, collected on day 0 of AZD1222 vaccination. The TCR sequence derives from an adult in good health. The CDR3 region has the DNA TGTGCCAGCAGTTTAGGAGTTCACACTGAAGCTTTCTTT. Translation: CASSLGVHTEAFF.